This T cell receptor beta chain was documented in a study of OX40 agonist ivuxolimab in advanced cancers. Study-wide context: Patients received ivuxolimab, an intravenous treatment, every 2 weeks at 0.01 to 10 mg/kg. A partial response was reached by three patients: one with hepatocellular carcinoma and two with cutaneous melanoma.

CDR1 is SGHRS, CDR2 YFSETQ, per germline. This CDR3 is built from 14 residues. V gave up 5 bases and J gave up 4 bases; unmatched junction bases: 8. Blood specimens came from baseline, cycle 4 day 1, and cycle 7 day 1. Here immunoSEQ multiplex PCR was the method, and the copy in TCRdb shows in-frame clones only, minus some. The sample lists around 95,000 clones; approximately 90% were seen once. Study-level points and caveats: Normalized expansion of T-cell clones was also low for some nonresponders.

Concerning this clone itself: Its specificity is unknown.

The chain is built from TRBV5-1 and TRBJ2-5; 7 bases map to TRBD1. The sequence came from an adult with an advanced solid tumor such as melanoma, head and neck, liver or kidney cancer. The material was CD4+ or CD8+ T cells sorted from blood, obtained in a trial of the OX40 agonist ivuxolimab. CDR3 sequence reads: CASSLLTGVETQYF. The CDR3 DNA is TGCGCCAGCAGTCTACTCACAGGGGTAGAGACCCAGTACTTC.